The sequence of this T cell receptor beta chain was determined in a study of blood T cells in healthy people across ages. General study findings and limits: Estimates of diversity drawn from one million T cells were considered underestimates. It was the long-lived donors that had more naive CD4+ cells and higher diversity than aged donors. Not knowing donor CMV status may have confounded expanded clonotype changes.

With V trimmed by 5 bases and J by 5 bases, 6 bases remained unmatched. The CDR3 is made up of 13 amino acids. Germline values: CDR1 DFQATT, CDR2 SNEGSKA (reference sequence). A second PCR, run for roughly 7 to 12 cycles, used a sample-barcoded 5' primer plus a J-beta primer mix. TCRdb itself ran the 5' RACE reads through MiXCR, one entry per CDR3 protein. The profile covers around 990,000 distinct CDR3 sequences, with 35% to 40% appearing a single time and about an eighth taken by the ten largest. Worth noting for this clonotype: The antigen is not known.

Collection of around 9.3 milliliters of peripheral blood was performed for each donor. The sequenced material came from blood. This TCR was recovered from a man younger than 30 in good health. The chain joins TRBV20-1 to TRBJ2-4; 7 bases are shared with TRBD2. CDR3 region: CSAPGTNQNIQYF. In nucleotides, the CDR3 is TGCAGTGCTCCCGGGACTAACCAAAACATTCAGTACTTC.